Reported below is one TCR beta chain. Its antigen is not known. This sample is part of a study of cytomegalovirus exposure and HLA in healthy donors. Across the study: About 80 million unique TCRs from HLA-typed donors were held in an early data release. Study-wide results and caveats: The study designated 150 to 200 TCR beta chains cytomegalovirus-associated.

CDR1 and CDR2 (germline): SGHRS, YFSETQ. CDR3 size: 16 residues. Deletions cut 0 bases from V and 3 bases from J, with 15 bases between. PCR amplification relied on 60 Vbeta primers (plus 13 Jbeta primers). Data came from immunoSEQ multiplex PCR; TCRdb stores just in-frame clones and leaves some out. The sample contains 90,000 to 100,000 clones, 60% to 75% of which appear only once. This TCR was recovered from a female donor in good health and CMV-seronegative. The V and J genes are TRBV5-1 and TRBJ1-1; maybe TRBD1 (6 bases). The sequenced material came from PBMCs. This CDR3 reads CASSLDGGQGDTEAFF. DNA for the CDR3: TGCGCCAGCAGCTTGGACGGGGGGCAGGGTGACACTGAAGCTTTCTTT. The variable domain in full, with the rest retrieved from reference TRBV5-1 and TRBJ1-1, is KAGVTQTPRYLIKTRGQQVTLSCSPISGHRSVSWYQQTPGQGLQFLFEYFSETQRNKGNFPGRFSGRQFSNSRSEMNVSTLELGDSALYLCASSLDGGQGDTEAFFGQGTRLTVV.